This T cell receptor beta chain was captured in a study of blood T cells in healthy people across ages. For the study at large: Capture via template switching afforded approximately one barcoded beta molecule per two T cells. Whole-study results and caveats: A roughly linear fall in TCR beta diversity per million T cells was seen with increasing age.

A J-beta primer mix and a sample-barcoded 5' primer were used in a second PCR of about 7 to 11 cycles. Per-sample output comprised a minimum of 2.5 million paired-end reads containing CDR3. TCRdb recomputed calls from the 5' RACE reads with MiXCR, one row per CDR3 protein. The data contain just under 900,000 distinct CDR3 sequences, 25% to 30% of them singletons. Germline-derived CDR1 and CDR2 are MNHEY and SMNVEV (reference sequence). This CDR3 has 13 residues. V was shortened by 6 bases and J by 10 bases, with 13 bases between the two germline ends. This clonotype showed up just a few times. Antigen specificity is unknown.

The rearrangement uses TRBV27 and TRBJ1-6, with D unresolved. The receptor was derived from a woman older than 75 in good health. Sequenced input: blood. DNA of the CDR3: TGTGCCAGCAGAACGGGGTTTTTATCACCCCTCCACTTT. Translated, it gives CASRTGFLSPLHF.